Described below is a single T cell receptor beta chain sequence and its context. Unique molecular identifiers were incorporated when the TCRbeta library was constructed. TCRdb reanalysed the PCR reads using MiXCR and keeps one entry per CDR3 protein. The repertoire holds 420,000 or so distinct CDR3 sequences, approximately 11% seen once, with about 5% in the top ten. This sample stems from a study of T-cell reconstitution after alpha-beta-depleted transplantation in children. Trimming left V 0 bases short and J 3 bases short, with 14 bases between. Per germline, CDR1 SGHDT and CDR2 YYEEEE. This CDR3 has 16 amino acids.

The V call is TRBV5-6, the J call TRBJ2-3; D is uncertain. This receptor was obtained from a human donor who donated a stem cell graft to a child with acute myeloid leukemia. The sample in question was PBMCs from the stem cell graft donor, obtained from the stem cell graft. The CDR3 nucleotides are TGTGCCAGCAGCTTGGCCGTACAGTATACGACAGATACGCAGTATTTT. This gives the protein CASSLAVQYTTDTQYF. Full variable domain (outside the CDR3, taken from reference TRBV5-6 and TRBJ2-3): DAGVTQSPTHLIKTRGQQVTLRCSPKSGHDTVSWYQQALGQGPQFIFQYYEEEERQRGNFPDRFSGHQFPNYSSELNVNALLLGDSALYLCASSLAVQYTTDTQYFGPGTRLTVL.